Listed below are T cell receptor beta chains from one sample, sequenced in a study of CD8 T cells in ankylosing spondylitis. TCRdb redid the calling of the 5' RACE reads with MiXCR, one entry per CDR3 protein. The sample holds a few hundred thousand distinct CDR3 sequences, more than 20% seen once. Input material: blood, either unsorted or a sorted T cell fraction (not recorded which). The receptor set was obtained from a male donor with ankylosing spondylitis. Each CDR3 is given with its conserved first and last residue. The D gene is left open where the match is weak. Clone sizes are given selectively: once, few, many, or a class where the clone is expanded.

clone size: few; J gene: TRBJ1-1; V gene: TRBV6-2/TRBV6-3; D gene: -; CDR3 protein: CASSPGRGRGEAFF; CDR3 DNA: TGTGCCAGCAGTCCAGGGCGAGGTCGAGGTGAAGCTTTCTTT
clone size: many; J gene: TRBJ2-7; V gene: TRBV15; D gene: -; CDR3 protein: CATSRDGFGDYYEQYF; CDR3 DNA: TGTGCCACCAGCAGAGATGGCTTTGGAGATTACTACGAGCAGTACTTC
clone size: many; J gene: TRBJ2-3; V gene: TRBV20-1; D gene: TRBD2; CDR3 protein: CSARGPSGSADTQYF; CDR3 DNA: TGCAGTGCTAGAGGCCCTAGCGGGAGTGCAGATACGCAGTATTTT
clone size: few; J gene: TRBJ2-3; V gene: TRBV6-2/TRBV6-3; D gene: -; CDR3 protein: CASSKNRGNTDTQYF; CDR3 DNA: TGTGCCAGCAGTAAAAACCGGGGAAACACAGATACGCAGTATTTT
clone size: many; J gene: TRBJ2-5; V gene: TRBV6-2/TRBV6-3; D gene: TRBD2; CDR3 protein: CATRTSPRVGGQYF; CDR3 DNA: TGTGCCACGAGGACTAGCCCAAGGGTAGGCGGCCAGTACTTC
clone size: -; J gene: TRBJ2-3; V gene: TRBV20-1; D gene: -; CDR3 protein: CSARDGAGTDTQYF; CDR3 DNA: TGCAGTGCTAGAGACGGGGCTGGTACAGATACGCAGTATTTT
clone size: few; J gene: TRBJ2-1; V gene: TRBV20-1; D gene: TRBD1; CDR3 protein: CSAPNLQDRVFF; CDR3 DNA: TGCAGTGCCCCGAATCTCCAGGACAGGGTATTCTTC
clone size: many; J gene: TRBJ2-7; V gene: TRBV12-3/TRBV12-4; D gene: TRBD2; CDR3 protein: CASSSEAGFSYEQYF; CDR3 DNA: TGTGCCAGCAGTTCCGAAGCGGGATTCTCCTACGAGCAGTACTTC
clone size: -; J gene: TRBJ1-1; V gene: TRBV18; D gene: -; CDR3 protein: CASSSTAPRDTEEAFF; CDR3 DNA: TGTGCCAGCTCATCCACGGCCCCCAGGGACACAGAAGAAGCTTTCTTT
clone size: -; J gene: TRBJ2-4; V gene: TRBV20-1; D gene: TRBD2; CDR3 protein: CSAYRRGGENIQYF; CDR3 DNA: TGCAGTGCCTACAGGCGGGGAGGGGAGAACATTCAGTACTTC